These 9 T cell receptor beta chains originate from one sample sequenced in a study of blood T cell repertoires in COVID-19. Clones were read by immunoSEQ multiplex PCR, and TCRdb kept only the in-frame ones, dropping some. The table records 75,000 to 100,000 clones, about 90% of them present only once. The sample consisted of peripheral blood. These receptors were taken from a human donor with acute or convalescent COVID-19. The donor label of this sample is uncertain.

The chain uses TRBV5-1 and TRBJ2-7, with 10 positions matching TRBD2. The CDR3 contains 15 residues. Trimming removed 3 bases from V and 7 bases from J; junction bases left unmatched: 10. Germline-derived CDR1 and CDR2 are SGHRS and YFSETQ. Written as DNA, the CDR3 is TGCGCCAGCAGCTCTGCTAGCGGGGGTGCTAAGGAGCAGTACTTC. Amino acids: CASSSASGGAKEQYF.

V is TRBV20-1 and J is TRBJ2-7; D is possibly TRBD1 (6 bases). The V and J ends lost 3 bases and 6 bases respectively, with 9 bases between them. From germline, CDR1 is DFQATT and CDR2 SNEGSKA (reference sequence). The CDR3 extends over 11 amino acids. CDR3 sequence reads: CSASGTTEQYF. The CDR3 DNA reads as TGCAGTGCTAGCGGGACAACCGAGCAGTACTTC.

The genes are TRBV11-2 and TRBJ1-5; 12 positions match TRBD1. The CDR3 consists of 15 residues. CDR1 SGHAT and CDR2 FQNNGV come from the germline V gene. V lost 4 bases to trimming and J lost 3 bases; unmatched junction nucleotides: 1. CDR3 loop: CASSWGQGANQPQHF. CDR3 nucleotide sequence: TGTGCCAGCAGCTGGGGACAGGGGGCCAATCAGCCCCAGCATTTT.

The rearrangement links TRBV5-4 to TRBJ1-3, with TRBD1 matching over 9 bases. Trimming at V came to 4 bases and at J to 0 bases, leaving 8 bases not matched to a gene. CDR1 is SGHNT, CDR2 YYREEE, per germline (reference sequence). The CDR3 is 17 amino acids. The CDR3 bases are TGTGCCAGCAGCCCCTGGACAGGGGTGAGCTCTGGAAACACCATATATTTT. Translation gives CASSPWTGVSSGNTIYF.

This clone is a singleton in its sample. The genes are TRBV6-5 and TRBJ2-3, with D possibly being TRBD1 (6 bases). This CDR3 spans 15 amino acids. V was cut by 4 bases and J by 1 base, with 12 bases left in between. Per the germline V gene, CDR1 is MNHEY and CDR2 is SVGAGI. CDR3 loop: CASSLIGGRTDTQYF. CDR3 bases: TGTGCCAGCAGTTTAATTGGGGGCCGCACAGATACGCAGTATTTT.

The chain uses TRBV4-3 and TRBJ2-7, with a weak D call TRBD1 (5 bases). Trimming removed 1 base at V and 2 bases at J, with 15 bases between. The CDR3 runs to 16 residues. Germline V lookup: CDR1 LGHNA, CDR2 YSLEER. The chain's CDR3 is CASSQVQGAMTYEQYF. The CDR3 DNA follows: TGCGCCAGCAGCCAAGTCCAAGGGGCGATGACCTACGAGCAGTACTTC.

The chain has TRBV28 and TRBJ1-1, with a possible D match to TRBD1 (6 bases). V dropped 5 bases and J dropped 6 bases, with 16 bases sitting between them. This CDR3 is 14 amino acids long. Per the germline V gene, CDR1 is MDHEN and CDR2 is SYDVKM. CDR3 coding DNA: TGTGCCAGCAGTCCCTTGGGGGGGGCCGCTGAAGCTTTCTTT. Amino acid sequence: CASSPLGGAAEAFF.

The chain combines TRBV27 with TRBJ2-1; unclear D gene. Trimming stripped 5 bases from V and 4 bases from J, with 3 bases between. Germline V lookup: CDR1 MNHEY, CDR2 SMNVEV (reference sequence). The CDR3 length is 11 residues. The CDR3 loop reads CASSTYNEQFF. CDR3 sequence (DNA): TGTGCCAGCAGTACATACAATGAGCAGTTCTTC.

The gene calls are TRBV7-2 and TRBJ2-2, with D possibly matching TRBD1 (6 bases). Germline V gene data show CDR1 as SGHTA and CDR2 as FQGNSA. The V gene lost 6 bases and the J gene lost 4 bases, with 15 bases spanning the gap. The CDR3 consists of 15 residues. This CDR3 reads CASSVQGIGTGELFF. The CDR3 coding sequence is TGTGCCAGCAGTGTTCAGGGGATAGGCACCGGGGAGCTGTTTTTT.